This TCR beta chain was found in a study of cytomegalovirus exposure and HLA in healthy donors. Profiled with immunoSEQ multiplex PCR; TCRdb holds only in-frame clones, not every one. The sample yields 35,000 to 55,000 clones, 93% seen once. Germline lookup yields CDR1 SGHAT and CDR2 FQNNGV. V shed 6 bases, J shed 0 bases, and the junction held 2 bases outside the gene matches. The CDR3 contains 14 residues. This sequence originates from a woman aged 18-29 years in good health and CMV-seronegative. The chain has TRBV11-2 and TRBJ1-1; 9 nucleotides line up with TRBD1. The sequenced sample consisted of PBMCs. This CDR3 reads CASRQGAVNTEAFF. In DNA form, the CDR3 reads TGTGCCAGCAGACAGGGGGCGGTGAACACTGAAGCTTTCTTT.